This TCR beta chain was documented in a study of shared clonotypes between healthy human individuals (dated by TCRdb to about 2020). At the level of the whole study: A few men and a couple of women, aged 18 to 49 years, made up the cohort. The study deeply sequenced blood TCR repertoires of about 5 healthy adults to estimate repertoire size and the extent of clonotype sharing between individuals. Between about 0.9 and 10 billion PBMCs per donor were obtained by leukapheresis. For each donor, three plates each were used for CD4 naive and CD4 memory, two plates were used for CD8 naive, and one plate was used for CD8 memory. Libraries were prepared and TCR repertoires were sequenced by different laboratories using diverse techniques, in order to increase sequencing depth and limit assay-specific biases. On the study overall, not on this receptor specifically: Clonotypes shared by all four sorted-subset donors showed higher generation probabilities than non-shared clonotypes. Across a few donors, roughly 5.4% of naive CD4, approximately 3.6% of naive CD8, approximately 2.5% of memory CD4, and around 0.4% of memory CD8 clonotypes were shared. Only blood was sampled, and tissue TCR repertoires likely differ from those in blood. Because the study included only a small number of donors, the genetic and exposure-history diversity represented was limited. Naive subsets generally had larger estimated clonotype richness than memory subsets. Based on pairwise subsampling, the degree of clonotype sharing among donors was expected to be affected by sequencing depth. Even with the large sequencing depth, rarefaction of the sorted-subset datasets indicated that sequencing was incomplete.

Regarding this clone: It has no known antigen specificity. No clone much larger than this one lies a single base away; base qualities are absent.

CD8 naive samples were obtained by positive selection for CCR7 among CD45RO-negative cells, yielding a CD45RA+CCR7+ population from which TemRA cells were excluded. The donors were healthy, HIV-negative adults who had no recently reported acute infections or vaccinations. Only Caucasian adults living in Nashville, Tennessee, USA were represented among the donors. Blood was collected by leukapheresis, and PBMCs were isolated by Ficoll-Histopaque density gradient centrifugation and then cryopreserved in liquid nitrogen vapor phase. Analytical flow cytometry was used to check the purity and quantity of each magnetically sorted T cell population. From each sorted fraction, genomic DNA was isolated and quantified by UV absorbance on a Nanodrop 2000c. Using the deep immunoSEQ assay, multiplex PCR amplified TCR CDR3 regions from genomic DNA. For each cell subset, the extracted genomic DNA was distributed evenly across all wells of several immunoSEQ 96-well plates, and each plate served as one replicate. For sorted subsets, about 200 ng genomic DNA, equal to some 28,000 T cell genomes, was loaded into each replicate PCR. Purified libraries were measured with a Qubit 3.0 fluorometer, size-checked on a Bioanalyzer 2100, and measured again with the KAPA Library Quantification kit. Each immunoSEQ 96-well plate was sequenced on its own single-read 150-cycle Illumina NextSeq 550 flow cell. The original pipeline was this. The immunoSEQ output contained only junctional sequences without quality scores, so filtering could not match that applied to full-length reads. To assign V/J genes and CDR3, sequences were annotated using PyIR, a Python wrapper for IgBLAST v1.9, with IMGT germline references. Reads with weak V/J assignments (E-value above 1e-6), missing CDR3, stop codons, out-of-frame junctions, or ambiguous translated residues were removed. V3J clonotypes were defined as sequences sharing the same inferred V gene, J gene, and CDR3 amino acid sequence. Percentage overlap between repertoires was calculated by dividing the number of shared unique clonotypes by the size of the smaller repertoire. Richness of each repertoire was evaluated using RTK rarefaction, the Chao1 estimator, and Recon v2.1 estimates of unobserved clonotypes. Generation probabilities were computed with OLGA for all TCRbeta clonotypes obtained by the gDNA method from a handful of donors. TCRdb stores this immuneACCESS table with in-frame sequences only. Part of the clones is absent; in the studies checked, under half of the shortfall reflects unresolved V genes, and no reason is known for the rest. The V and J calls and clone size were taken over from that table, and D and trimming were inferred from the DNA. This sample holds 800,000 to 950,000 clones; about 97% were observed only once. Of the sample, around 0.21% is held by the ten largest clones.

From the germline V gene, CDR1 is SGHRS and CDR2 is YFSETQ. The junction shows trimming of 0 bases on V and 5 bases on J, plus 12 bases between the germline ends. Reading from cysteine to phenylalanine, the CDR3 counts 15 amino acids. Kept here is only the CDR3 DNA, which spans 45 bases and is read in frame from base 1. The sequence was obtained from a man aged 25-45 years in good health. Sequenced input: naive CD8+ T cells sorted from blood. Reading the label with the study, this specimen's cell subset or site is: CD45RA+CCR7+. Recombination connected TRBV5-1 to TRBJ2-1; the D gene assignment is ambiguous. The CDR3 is CASSLEIAGDNEQFF. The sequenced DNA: TGCGCCAGCAGCTTGGAAATAGCTGGAGACAATGAGCAGTTCTTC. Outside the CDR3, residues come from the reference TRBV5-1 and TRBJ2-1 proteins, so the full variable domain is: KAGVTQTPRYLIKTRGQQVTLSCSPISGHRSVSWYQQTPGQGLQFLFEYFSETQRNKGNFPGRFSGRQFSNSRSEMNVSTLELGDSALYLCASSLEIAGDNEQFFGPGTRLTVL.